This T cell receptor beta chain was recorded in a study of T cell responses to AZD1222 COVID-19 vaccine. Study in general: Pooled together were second doses at about 4 or about 12 weeks.

Note on this clone: Its target is not known.

The ends were cut back, 0 bases at V and 5 bases at J, with 7 bases in the middle. The CDR3 length is 13 residues. Germline CDR1 KGHSH, CDR2 LQKENI. Some clones are missing from TCRdb's copy, which holds only in-frame ones; the method was immunoSEQ multiplex PCR. The sample comprises 90,000 to 110,000 clones, approximately 90% of which are singletons, and about 2.5% rests with the top ten. Regarding the study as a whole: Two AZD1222 doses significantly raised spike-specific TCR breadth and depth over controls. Most donors were white British and more were female, and clonal diversity was possibly underestimated.

The chain links TRBV18 to TRBJ2-5, with D tentatively TRBD1 or TRBD2 (5 bases each). The TCR sequence derives from an adult in good health. The sample in question was peripheral blood, obtained on day 0 of AZD1222 vaccination. This CDR3 reads CASSPPWGETQYF. CDR3 DNA: TGTGCCAGCTCACCACCGTGGGGGGAGACCCAGTACTTC.